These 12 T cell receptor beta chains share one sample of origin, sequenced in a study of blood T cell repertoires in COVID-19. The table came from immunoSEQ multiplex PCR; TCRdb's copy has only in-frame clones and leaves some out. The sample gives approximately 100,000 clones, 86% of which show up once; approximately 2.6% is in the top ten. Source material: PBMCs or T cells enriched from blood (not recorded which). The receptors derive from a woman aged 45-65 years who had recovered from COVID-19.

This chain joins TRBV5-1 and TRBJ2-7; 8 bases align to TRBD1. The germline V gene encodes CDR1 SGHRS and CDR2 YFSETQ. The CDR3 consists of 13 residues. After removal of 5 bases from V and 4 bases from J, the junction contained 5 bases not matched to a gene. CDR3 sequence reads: CASRRTGQYEQYF. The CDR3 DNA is TGCGCCAGCAGAAGGACAGGGCAATACGAGCAGTACTTC.

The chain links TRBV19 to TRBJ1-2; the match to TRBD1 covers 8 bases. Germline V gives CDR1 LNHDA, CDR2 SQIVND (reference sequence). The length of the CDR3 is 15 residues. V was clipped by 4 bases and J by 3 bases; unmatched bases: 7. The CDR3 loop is CASSTRTGQHYGYTF. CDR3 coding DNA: TGTGCCAGTAGTACCCGGACAGGGCAACACTATGGCTACACCTTC.

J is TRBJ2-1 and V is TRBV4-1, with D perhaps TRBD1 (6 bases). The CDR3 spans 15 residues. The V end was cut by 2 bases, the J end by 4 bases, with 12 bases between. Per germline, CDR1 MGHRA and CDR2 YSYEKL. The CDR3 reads CASSQPRDKYNEQFF. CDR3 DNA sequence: TGCGCCAGCAGCCAACCTCGGGACAAATACAATGAGCAGTTCTTC.

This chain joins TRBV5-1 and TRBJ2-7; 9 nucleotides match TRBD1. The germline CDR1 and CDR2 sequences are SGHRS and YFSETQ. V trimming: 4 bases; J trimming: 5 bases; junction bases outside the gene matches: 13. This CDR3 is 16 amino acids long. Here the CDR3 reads CASSAGDRERFNEQYF. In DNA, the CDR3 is TGCGCCAGCAGCGCGGGGGACAGGGAGAGATTTAACGAGCAGTACTTC.

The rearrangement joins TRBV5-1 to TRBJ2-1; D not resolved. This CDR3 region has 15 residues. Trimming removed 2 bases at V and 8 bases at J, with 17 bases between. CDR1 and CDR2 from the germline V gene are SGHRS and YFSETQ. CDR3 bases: TGCGCCAGCAGCTTAACGAGGCCGGCTACCGATGAGCAGTTCTTC. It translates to CASSLTRPATDEQFF.

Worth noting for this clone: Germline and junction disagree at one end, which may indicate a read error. The CDR3: CANSLVRGDTGELFF. The CDR3 DNA sequence: TGTGCCAACAGCTTAGTCAGGGGGGACACCGGGGAGCTGTTTTTT. This chain joins TRBV7-6 and TRBJ2-2, with D perhaps TRBD1 (7 bases). Germline lookup yields CDR1 SGHVS and CDR2 FNYEAQ. The CDR3 covers 15 residues.

The CDR3 sequence is CASSIDTLSYEQYF. DNA for the CDR3: TGTGCCAGTAGTATCGATACTCTTTCCTACGAGCAGTACTTC. The gene calls are TRBV19 and TRBJ2-7; D unclear. CDR3 length: 14 residues. The germline gives CDR1 LNHDA, CDR2 SQIVND (reference sequence). Trimming removed 3 bases at V and 1 base at J, with 10 bases between.

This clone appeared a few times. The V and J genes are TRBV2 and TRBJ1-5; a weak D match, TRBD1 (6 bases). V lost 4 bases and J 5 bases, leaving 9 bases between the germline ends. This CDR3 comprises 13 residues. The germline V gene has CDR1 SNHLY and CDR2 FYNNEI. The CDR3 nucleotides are TGTGCCAGCAGTGGGGGGCTGTATCAGCCCCAGCATTTT. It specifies CASSGGLYQPQHF.

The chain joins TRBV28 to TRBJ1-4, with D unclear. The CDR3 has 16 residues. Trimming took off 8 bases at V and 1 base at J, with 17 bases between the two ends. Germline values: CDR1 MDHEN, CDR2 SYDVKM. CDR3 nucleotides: TGTGCCAGCGCGACGACTGACGGCCTAACTAATGAAAAACTGTTTTTT. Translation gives CASATTDGLTNEKLFF. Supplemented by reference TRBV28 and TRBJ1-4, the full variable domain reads DVKVTQSSRYLVKRTGEKVFLECVQDMDHENMFWYRQDPGLGLRLIYFSYDVKMKEKGDIPEGYSVSREKKERFSLILESASTNQTSMYLCASATTDGLTNEKLFFGSGTQLSVL.

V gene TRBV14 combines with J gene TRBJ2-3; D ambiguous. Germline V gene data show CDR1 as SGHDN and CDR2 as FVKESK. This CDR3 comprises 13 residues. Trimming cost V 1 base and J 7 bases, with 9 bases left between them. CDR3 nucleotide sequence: TGTGCCAGCAGCCAAGGGCTCAGATATACGCAGTATTTT. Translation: CASSQGLRYTQYF. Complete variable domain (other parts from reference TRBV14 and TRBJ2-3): EAGVTQFPSHSVIEKGQTVTLRCDPISGHDNLYWYRRVMGKEIKFLLHFVKESKQDESGMPNNRFLAERTGGTYSTLKVQPAELEDSGVYFCASSQGLRYTQYFGPGTRLTVL.

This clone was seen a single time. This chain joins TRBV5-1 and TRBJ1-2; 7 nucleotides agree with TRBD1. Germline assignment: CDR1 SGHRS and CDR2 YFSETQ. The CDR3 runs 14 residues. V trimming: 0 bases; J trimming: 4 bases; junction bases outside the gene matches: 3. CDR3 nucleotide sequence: TGCGCCAGCAGCTTGGACGGGACAGTCTATGGCTACACCTTC. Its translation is CASSLDGTVYGYTF. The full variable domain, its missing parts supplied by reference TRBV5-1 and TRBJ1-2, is KAGVTQTPRYLIKTRGQQVTLSCSPISGHRSVSWYQQTPGQGLQFLFEYFSETQRNKGNFPGRFSGRQFSNSRSEMNVSTLELGDSALYLCASSLDGTVYGYTFGSGTRLTVV.

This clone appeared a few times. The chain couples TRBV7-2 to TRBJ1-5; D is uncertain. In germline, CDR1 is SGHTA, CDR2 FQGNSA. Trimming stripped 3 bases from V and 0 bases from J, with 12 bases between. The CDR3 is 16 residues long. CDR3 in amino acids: CASSLMAGSSNQPQHF. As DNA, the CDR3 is TGTGCCAGCAGCTTGATGGCGGGGTCTAGCAATCAGCCCCAGCATTTT.